The clone carrying this TCR beta chain turned up a few times. Its antigen is not known. The sample originates from a study of CD8 T cells in ankylosing spondylitis. Germline values: CDR1 MNHNS, CDR2 SASEGT. V was shortened by 7 bases and J by 3 bases, with 13 bases between the two germline ends. CDR3 length: 14 residues. TCRdb processed the 5' RACE reads anew with MiXCR; each CDR3 protein has one entry. The table has around 390,000 distinct CDR3 sequences, about 20% seen once. Study-wide points: Several highly homologous variants made up a TCR beta motif, and this motif appeared characteristic of ankylosing spondylitis blood.

Sequences were obtained from blood, either unsorted or a sorted T cell fraction (not recorded which). The TCR originated in a male donor with ankylosing spondylitis. The chain joins TRBV6-1 to TRBJ2-1, with D maybe TRBD1 (6 bases). CDR3 coding DNA: TGTGCCAGCACCCGGGGCAGGGGCTACAATGAGCAGTTCTTC. Translation: CASTRGRGYNEQFF.